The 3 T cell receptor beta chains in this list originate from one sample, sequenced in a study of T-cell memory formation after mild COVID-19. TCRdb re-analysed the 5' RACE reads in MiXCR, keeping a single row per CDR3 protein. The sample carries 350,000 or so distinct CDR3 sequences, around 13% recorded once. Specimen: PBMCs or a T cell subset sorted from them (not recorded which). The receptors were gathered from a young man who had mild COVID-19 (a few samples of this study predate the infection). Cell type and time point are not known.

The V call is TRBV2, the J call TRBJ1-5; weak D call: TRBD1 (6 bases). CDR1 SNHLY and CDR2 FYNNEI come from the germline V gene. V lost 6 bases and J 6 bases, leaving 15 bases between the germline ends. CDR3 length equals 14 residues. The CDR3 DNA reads TGTGCCAGCAGCTTTTGGGGGGCAGCTCAGCCCCAGCATTTT. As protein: CASSFWGAAQPQHF.

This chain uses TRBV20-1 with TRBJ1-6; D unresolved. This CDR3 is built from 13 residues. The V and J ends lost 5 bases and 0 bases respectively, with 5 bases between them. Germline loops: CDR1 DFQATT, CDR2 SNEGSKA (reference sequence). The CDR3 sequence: CSAESSYNSPLHF. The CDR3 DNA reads TGCAGTGCTGAAAGCTCCTATAATTCACCCCTCCACTTT.

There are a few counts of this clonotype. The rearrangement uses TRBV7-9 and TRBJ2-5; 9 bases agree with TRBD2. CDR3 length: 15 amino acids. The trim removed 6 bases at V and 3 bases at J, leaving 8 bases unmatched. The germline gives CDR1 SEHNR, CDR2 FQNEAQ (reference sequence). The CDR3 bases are TGTGCCAGCAGGGGCCTAGCGGGGATAAAAGAGACCCAGTACTTC. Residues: CASRGLAGIKETQYF. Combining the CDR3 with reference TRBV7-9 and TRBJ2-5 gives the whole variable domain DTGVSQNPRHKITKRGQNVTFRCDPISEHNRLYWYRQTLGQGPEFLTYFQNEAQLEKSRLLSDRFSAERPKGSFSTLEIQRTEQGDSAMYLCASRGLAGIKETQYFGPGTRLLVL.